The 32 T cell receptor beta chains in this list originate from one sample, sequenced in a study of shared clonotypes between healthy human individuals. Sequenced by immunoSEQ multiplex PCR; TCRdb stores in-frame clones only, minus some. The sample holds approximately 2.1 million clones, approximately 93% seen once. The sequenced sample was naive CD4+ T cells from PBMCs. Subset defined: CD45RA+ positively selected. The receptors derive from a young man in good health. Some clones in this sample may be carry-over from other donors' samples.

The chain couples TRBV11-3 to TRBJ2-7; no definite D call. The CDR3 is made up of 13 amino acids. CDR1 and CDR2 (germline): SGHNT, YENEEA. V lost 8 bases to trimming and J lost 6 bases, with 17 bases between them. The CDR3 bases are TGTGCCAGCTCTTACGGCAAATATAGCGAGCAGTACTTC. It specifies CASSYGKYSEQYF.

This chain uses TRBV5-4 with TRBJ2-3; TRBD2 aligns across 10 bases. The CDR3 extends over 16 amino acids. V was pared by 4 bases and J by 3 bases, with 8 bases of the junction left unmatched. Germline values: CDR1 SGHNT, CDR2 YYREEE (reference sequence). CDR3 coding DNA: TGTGCCAGCAGCGTTCCTAGCGGGAGTATGACAGATACGCAGTATTTT. Translation gives CASSVPSGSMTDTQYF.

The CDR3 sequence is CAISANPQIYGYTF. DNA for the CDR3: TGTGCCATCAGCGCAAATCCCCAGATCTATGGCTACACCTTC. The chain couples TRBV10-3 to TRBJ1-2; no clear D gene. This CDR3 is 14 amino acids long. The germline V gene has CDR1 ENHRY and CDR2 SYGVKD. Trimming left V 6 bases short and J 4 bases short, with 15 bases between.

The chain couples TRBV4-3 to TRBJ2-7; 10 bases map to TRBD2. The germline gives CDR1 LGHNA, CDR2 YSLEER. With 0 bases clipped from V and 3 bases from J, the junction kept 8 bases outside the gene matches. CDR3 size: 17 residues. CDR3 in amino acids: CASSQEGPSGRIYEQYF. Here the CDR3 DNA reads TGCGCCAGCAGCCAAGAGGGCCCTAGCGGGAGAATCTACGAGCAGTACTTC.

The chain combines TRBV5-4 with TRBJ1-3; TRBD1 might be the D (6 bases). CDR3 size: 14 residues. The germline CDR1 and CDR2 sequences are SGHNT and YYREEE (reference sequence). The ends were cut back, 4 bases at V and 0 bases at J, with 8 bases in the middle. The CDR3, as DNA: TGTGCCAGCAGCCAGGACAGCTCTGGAAACACCATATATTTT. Encoded protein: CASSQDSSGNTIYF. Combining the CDR3 with reference TRBV5-4 and TRBJ1-3 gives the whole variable domain ETGVTQSPTHLIKTRGQQVTLRCSSQSGHNTVSWYQQALGQGPQFIFQYYREEENGRGNFPPRFSGLQFPNYSSELNVNALELDDSALYLCASSQDSSGNTIYFGEGSWLTVV.

To note about this clone: The same CDR3 is also encoded by other DNA sequences in this sample. V gene TRBV30 combines with J gene TRBJ2-5; possibly TRBD1 for D (5 bases). The CDR3 contains 11 residues. CDR1 and CDR2 from the germline V gene are GTSNPN and SVGIG (reference sequence). The germline V and J ends were trimmed by 1 base and 5 bases, with 5 bases remaining between them. CDR3 in DNA: TGTGCCTGGAGTGAGGGGGAGACCCAGTACTTC. Amino acid sequence: CAWSEGETQYF.

The chain carries TRBV5-1 and TRBJ2-5; D is ambiguous. Trimming removed 1 base at V and 5 bases at J, with 9 bases between. This CDR3 has 13 amino acids. Germline V gene lookup returns CDR1 SGHRS and CDR2 YFSETQ. CDR3 residues: CASSLTDRETQYF. In DNA form, the CDR3 reads TGCGCCAGCAGCTTGACAGACCGGGAGACCCAGTACTTC.

This chain links TRBV19 with TRBJ2-5, with 11 bases lining up with TRBD2. This CDR3 comprises 16 residues. CDR1 and CDR2 (germline): LNHDA, SQIVND (reference sequence). Germline trimming cut 5 bases from V and 5 bases from J; bases unmatched to any gene: 10. The CDR3, as DNA: TGTGCCAGTAGTGTGAGAACTAGCGGGAGACGCGAGACCCAGTACTTC. This translates into CASSVRTSGRRETQYF.

Worth noting for this clone: Other DNA sequences from this sample encode an identical CDR3 as well. The rearrangement links TRBV20-1 to TRBJ2-7; D not certain. Germline CDR1 and CDR2: DFQATT and SNEGSKA (reference sequence). This CDR3 contains 11 residues. Trimming pared 0 bases from V and 6 bases from J, leaving 6 bases between. CDR3 DNA: TGCAGTGCTAGAGATCTTGGCGAGCAGTACTTC. Translation: CSARDLGEQYF.

This chain links TRBV6-1 with TRBJ2-5; TRBD2 matches 9 bases. J gave up 2 bases and V 2 bases, and 3 bases lay outside the gene matches. The CDR3 sequence is 15 residues long. CDR1 and CDR2 (germline): MNHNS, SASEGT. The CDR3 sequence is CASSESTSGQETQYF. CDR3 DNA sequence: TGTGCCAGCAGTGAATCGACTAGCGGTCAAGAGACCCAGTACTTC.

The chain employs TRBV6-6 and TRBJ2-2; D gene ambiguous. CDR3 length: 14 residues. Germline V gene sequence: CDR1 MNHNY, CDR2 SVGAGI (reference sequence). Between the trimmed V and J ends, which lost 4 bases and 6 bases, there was a span of 12 bases. CDR3 region: CASSLDGPPGELFF. CDR3 bases: TGTGCCAGCAGTTTGGACGGTCCACCCGGGGAGCTGTTTTTT.

The V gene is TRBV10-3, the J gene TRBJ1-3; D remains ambiguous. Trimming took off 3 bases at V and 4 bases at J, with 7 bases between the two ends. This CDR3 is built from 13 residues. Per the germline V gene, CDR1 is ENHRY and CDR2 is SYGVKD. CDR3: CAISDLGGNTIYF. In nucleotides, the CDR3 is TGTGCCATCAGTGACTTGGGGGGAAACACCATATATTTT.

This rearrangement joins TRBV30 to TRBJ2-3; the D is unclear. The CDR3 runs 13 residues. From germline, CDR1 is GTSNPN and CDR2 SVGIG (reference sequence). The V and J ends lost 2 bases and 4 bases respectively, with 10 bases between them. The CDR3 DNA follows: TGTGCCTGGAGTTATGGGGTGCCAGATACGCAGTATTTT. Translation: CAWSYGVPDTQYF.

The chain couples TRBV5-1 to TRBJ2-1, with D perhaps TRBD2 (5 bases). Trimming shortened V by 0 bases and J by 1 base, and 11 bases separated the two germline ends. CDR1 and CDR2 from the germline V gene are SGHRS and YFSETQ. The CDR3 spans 16 residues. CDR3 region: CASSLEGTGSYNEQFF. CDR3 sequence (DNA): TGCGCCAGCAGCTTGGAGGGTACGGGGTCCTACAATGAGCAGTTCTTC.

The chain carries TRBV10-3 and TRBJ2-6; TRBD1 matches at 7 bases. The germline V gene encodes CDR1 ENHRY and CDR2 SYGVKD. Trimming took 3 bases from V and 0 from J; bases not matched to a gene: 2. The CDR3 sequence is 16 residues long. The CDR3 nucleotides are TGTGCCATCAGTGACCCAGGGGGCTCTGGGGCCAACGTCCTGACTTTC. Translating gives CAISDPGGSGANVLTF.

In the case of this clone: The sample contains more than one DNA sequence encoding this CDR3. V is TRBV28 and J is TRBJ1-1; D possibly corresponds to TRBD1 (5 bases). Trimming left V 2 bases short and J 8 bases short, with 9 bases between. Germline CDR1 is MDHEN and CDR2 is SYDVKM. The CDR3 runs to 12 residues. The CDR3 loop reads CASSLRRGEAFF. CDR3 in DNA: TGTGCCAGCAGTTTAAGAAGGGGAGAAGCTTTCTTT. The variable domain in full, with the rest retrieved from reference TRBV28 and TRBJ1-1, is DVKVTQSSRYLVKRTGEKVFLECVQDMDHENMFWYRQDPGLGLRLIYFSYDVKMKEKGDIPEGYSVSREKKERFSLILESASTNQTSMYLCASSLRRGEAFFGQGTRLTVV.

The chain couples TRBV9 to TRBJ2-1; 16 bases line up with TRBD2. V was clipped by 5 bases and J by 10 bases; unmatched bases: 9. CDR3 length equals 16 residues. Germline values: CDR1 SGDLS, CDR2 YYNGEE. The CDR3 DNA sequence: TGTGCCAGCAGGCCGGGACTAGCGGGAGGGCCGGGAGAGCAGTTCTTC. Encoded protein: CASRPGLAGGPGEQFF.

The chain combines TRBV10-3 with TRBJ1-5, with TRBD1 matching 7 bases. Trimming took 4 bases from V and 4 from J; bases not matched to a gene: 7. This CDR3 region has 15 residues. Per the germline V gene, CDR1 is ENHRY and CDR2 is SYGVKD. Written as DNA, the CDR3 is TGTGCCATCAGTGGAAGGGACAGAGCAAATCAGCCCCAGCATTTT. Encoded protein: CAISGRDRANQPQHF.

The chain couples TRBV28 to TRBJ1-1; D possibly corresponds to TRBD1 (6 bases). Germline loops: CDR1 MDHEN, CDR2 SYDVKM. Deletions cut 5 bases from V and 0 bases from J, with 16 bases between. There are 16 residues in the CDR3. CDR3 nucleotide sequence: TGTGCCAGCAGTCGCGGGGGGGCGGGTTTGAACACTGAAGCTTTCTTT. Its translation is CASSRGGAGLNTEAFF.

In its sample, this clone was seen once. The chain joins TRBV10-3 to TRBJ1-6, with D possibly TRBD1 on 5 matching bases. The CDR3 length is 13 residues. V lost 6 bases and J lost 6, with 9 bases in between. Germline V gene sequence: CDR1 ENHRY, CDR2 SYGVKD. The CDR3 here is CAIRRQTNSPLHF. CDR3 in DNA: TGTGCCATCAGGAGACAGACTAATTCACCCCTCCACTTT.

The chain joins TRBV18 to TRBJ1-5, with 9 bases that match TRBD1. The germline gives CDR1 KGHSH, CDR2 LQKENI. The V segment lost 4 bases and the J segment 7 bases; nucleotides outside the gene matches: 5. This CDR3 is built from 14 residues. The CDR3 region is CASSLGQGWQPQHF. CDR3 nucleotide sequence: TGTGCCAGCTCACTGGGACAGGGTTGGCAGCCCCAGCATTTT.

This chain links TRBV5-1 with TRBJ2-3, with a possible D match to TRBD1 (5 bases). From germline, CDR1 is SGHRS and CDR2 YFSETQ. This CDR3 comprises 15 residues. Trimming stripped 1 base from V and 2 bases from J, with 11 bases between. For the CDR3, the DNA is TGCGCCAGCAGCTTGAGTGGGGCGGACACAGATACGCAGTATTTT. Amino acids: CASSLSGADTDTQYF.

A single count supports this clone. The rearrangement joins TRBV5-1 to TRBJ2-2; D tentatively reads TRBD1 or TRBD2 (6 bases each). Germline values: CDR1 SGHRS, CDR2 YFSETQ. The CDR3 spans 14 residues. Trimming removed 8 bases from V and 4 bases from J, with 15 bases in between. CDR3: CASSQGLGTGELFF. The CDR3 DNA reads TGCGCCAGTTCACAGGGACTGGGCACCGGGGAGCTGTTTTTT.

The chain uses TRBV6-1 and TRBJ2-7, with TRBD1 matching 8 bases. Germline lookup yields CDR1 MNHNS and CDR2 SASEGT. Trimming took 7 bases from V and 4 from J; bases not matched to a gene: 12. The CDR3 length is 15 residues. CDR3 bases: TGTGCCAGCAAATACAGGACAGGGAGCACGTACGAGCAGTACTTC. As protein: CASKYRTGSTYEQYF.

This clone was observed a single time. The rearrangement joins TRBV5-4 to TRBJ1-2; D is possibly TRBD1 (6 bases). CDR1 is SGHNT, CDR2 YYREEE, per germline (reference sequence). This CDR3 contains 13 residues. V lost 1 base, J lost 4 bases, and 8 bases lay in between. In nucleotides, the CDR3 is TGTGCCAGCAGCTTGCAGGGGCCCTATGGCTACACCTTC. Translating it yields CASSLQGPYGYTF.

This rearrangement joins TRBV11-3 to TRBJ1-3; the match to TRBD1 covers 7 bases. CDR3 length: 17 residues. Losses at the gene ends were 4 bases for V and 0 bases for J; bases not matched to a gene: 9. Germline-derived CDR1 and CDR2 are SGHNT and YENEEA. CDR3 sequence (DNA): TGTGCCAGCAGCTCAGCAGGGGGACATGCCTCTGGAAACACCATATATTTT. This encodes CASSSAGGHASGNTIYF.

The V and J genes are TRBV29-1 and TRBJ1-2, with unresolved D. The CDR3 runs 13 residues. Germline CDR1 is SQVTM and CDR2 is ANQGSEA. V was trimmed by 5 bases and J by 4 bases, leaving 14 bases between them. The CDR3 sequence is CSVRAPMSYGYTF. In nucleotides, the CDR3 is TGCAGCGTTAGGGCGCCGATGAGCTATGGCTACACCTTC.

The V call is TRBV7-2, the J call TRBJ2-1; 8 bases are a match to TRBD2. V shed 4 bases, J shed 16 bases, and the junction held 9 bases outside the gene matches. The CDR3 runs 12 residues. Looked up from germline, CDR1 is SGHTA and CDR2 is FQGNSA. The CDR3 reads CASSSRGTSYFF. The DNA for the CDR3 is TGTGCCAGCAGCTCCAGAGGGACTAGTTACTTCTTC.

The CDR3 nucleotides read TGTGCCAGCAGCGCCCCATTAATGACAGGCCACTCCACAGATACGCAGTATTTT. Translation gives CASSAPLMTGHSTDTQYF. The chain is built from TRBV9 and TRBJ2-3; a possible D gene is TRBD1 (6 bases). The germline V gene encodes CDR1 SGDLS and CDR2 YYNGEE. This CDR3 is 18 amino acids long. Trimming left V 3 bases short and J 2 bases short, with 22 bases between.

This CDR3 is CASSPLFQGAGYTF. The CDR3 DNA reads TGTGCCAGCAGTCCCCTGTTCCAGGGAGCCGGCTACACCTTC. The chain employs TRBV6-5 and TRBJ1-2, with D perhaps TRBD1 (5 bases). CDR1 and CDR2 (germline): MNHEY, SVGAGI. CDR3 length: 14 residues. V was clipped by 5 bases and J by 8 bases, with 18 bases between them.

V is TRBV9 and J is TRBJ2-1, with 8 bases fitting TRBD1. Germline V CDR1 and CDR2: SGDLS, YYNGEE. The CDR3 consists of 15 residues. Germline trimming cut 4 bases from V and 6 bases from J; bases unmatched to any gene: 9. DNA for the CDR3: TGTGCCAGCAGCCCCCAGGGGGCTGTCTTCAATGAGCAGTTCTTC. Translation: CASSPQGAVFNEQFF.

This clone was counted a few times. The V and J genes are TRBV28 and TRBJ1-1; 8 bases match TRBD1. The junction had 5 bases not matched to a gene; V was cut back by 5 bases and J by 0 bases. The length of the CDR3 is 15 residues. CDR1 is MDHEN and CDR2 is SYDVKM in the germline V gene. CDR3 DNA: TGTGCCAGCAGTAAGGCAGGGGGCTTGAACACTGAAGCTTTCTTT. Its protein is CASSKAGGLNTEAFF.